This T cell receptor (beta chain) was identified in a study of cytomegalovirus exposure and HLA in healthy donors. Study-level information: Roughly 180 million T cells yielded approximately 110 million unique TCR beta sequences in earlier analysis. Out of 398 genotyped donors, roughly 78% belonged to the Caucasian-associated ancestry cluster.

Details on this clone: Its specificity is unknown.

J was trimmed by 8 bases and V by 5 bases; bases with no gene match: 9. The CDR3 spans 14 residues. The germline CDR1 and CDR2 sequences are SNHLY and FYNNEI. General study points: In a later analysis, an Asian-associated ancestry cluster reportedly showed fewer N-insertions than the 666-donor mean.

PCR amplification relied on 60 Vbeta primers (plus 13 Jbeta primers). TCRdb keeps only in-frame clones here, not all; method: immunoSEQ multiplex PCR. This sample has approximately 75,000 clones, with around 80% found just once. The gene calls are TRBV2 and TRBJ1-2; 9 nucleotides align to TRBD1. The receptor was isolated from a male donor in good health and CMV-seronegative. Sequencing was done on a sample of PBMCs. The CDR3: CASSSGTGNGGYTF. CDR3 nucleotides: TGTGCCAGCAGTTCCGGGACAGGGAACGGAGGCTACACCTTC. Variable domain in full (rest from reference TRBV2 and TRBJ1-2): EPEVTQTPSHQVTQMGQEVILRCVPISNHLYFYWYRQILGQKVEFLVSFYNNEISEKSEIFDDQFSVERPDGSNFTLKIRSTKLEDSAMYFCASSSGTGNGGYTFGSGTRLTVV.